This TCR beta chain was recorded in a study of T-cell memory formation after mild COVID-19. TCRdb re-called the 5' RACE reads through MiXCR, storing one row per CDR3 protein. The sample has some 330,000 distinct CDR3 sequences; under 25% are singletons. This clonotype was observed a few times. CDR3 length: 14 amino acids. Trimming stripped 2 bases from V and 1 base from J, with 11 bases between. Germline CDR1 and CDR2: SQVTM and ANQGSEA. The chain joins TRBV29-1 to TRBJ1-1, with D unclear. The sequenced sample was PBMCs or a T cell subset sorted from them (not recorded which). The TCR originated in an adult woman who had mild COVID-19 (a few samples of this study predate the infection). Cell type and time point are not known. As DNA, the CDR3 is TGCAGCGTTGAAAGTTTTGAGAAGAACACTGAAGCTTTCTTT. Translated: CSVESFEKNTEAFF.